Listed here is a single TCR beta chain. Its antigen remains unknown. This specimen belongs to a study of cytomegalovirus exposure and HLA in healthy donors. CDR3 length: 15 amino acids. Deletions cut 7 bases from V and 7 bases from J, with 17 bases between. From germline, CDR1 is LNHDA and CDR2 SQIVND (reference sequence). Study-level findings and limits: Analyses of presence/absence relied on an assumption of roughly uniform sequencing depth across donors. Associated with cytomegalovirus, according to the listing, were 150 to 200 TCR beta chains.

Researchers ran the PCR with 60 Vbeta and 13 Jbeta primers. Source study methods: Around 10 million of the about 80 million unique TCR beta chains counted in a later analysis were shared. Clones were read by immunoSEQ multiplex PCR, and TCRdb kept only the in-frame ones, dropping some. V and J calls and clone size are those listed in that table; D and trimming were worked out from the DNA. In all, the sample yields 130,000 to 150,000 clones. The rearrangement links TRBV19 to TRBJ1-6; D perhaps matches TRBD1 (6 bases). This clonotype originated in a man between 40 and 49 years old in good health and CMV-seronegative. Sequencing used PBMCs. In DNA form, the CDR3 reads TGTGCCAGTACGTCTCAGGGGACGGGGAATTCACCCCTCCACTTT. Its protein is CASTSQGTGNSPLHF.